This is a list of T cell receptor beta chains from one sample in a study of shared clonotypes between healthy human individuals. The repertoire was sequenced with immunoSEQ multiplex PCR; TCRdb's copy has only in-frame clones and lacks some. The sample shows more than 2 million clones, 90% to 95% of them seen only once. The sequenced sample was naive CD8+ T cells from PBMCs. The receptors shown here come from a man younger than 30 in good health. Some clones in this sample may be carry-over from other donors' samples. The CDR3 runs from the conserved cysteine through the conserved F or W. Fields, in order: D gene, clone size, V gene, J gene, CDR3 protein, CDR3 DNA. A D gene is named only where the DNA matches it firmly. Where a row states a size, it is once, few, many or the class of an expanded clone; other rows omit it.

NA	NA	TRBV6-5	TRBJ2-7	CASSYSGLAYEQYF	TGTGCCAGCAGTTACTCCGGGCTAGCCTACGAGCAGTACTTC
NA	NA	TRBV28	TRBJ2-7	CASSDGIHSYEQYF	TGTGCCAGCAGTGACGGTATCCACTCCTACGAGCAGTACTTC
TRBD1	NA	TRBV2	TRBJ2-6	CASSEWDREIHSGANVLTF	TGTGCCAGCAGTGAATGGGACAGGGAAATTCACTCTGGGGCCAACGTCCTGACTTTC
NA	NA	TRBV4-1	TRBJ1-1	CASSQDTRISEAFF	TGCGCCAGCAGCCAAGATACCAGAATCTCTGAAGCTTTCTTT
NA	NA	TRBV9	TRBJ2-3	CASSESRVDTQYF	TGTGCCAGCAGCGAGTCTAGGGTGGATACGCAGTATTTT
TRBD2	few	TRBV7-2	TRBJ2-2	CASSLVLADTGELFF	TGTGCCAGCAGCTTAGTCCTAGCGGATACCGGGGAGCTGTTTTTT
NA	NA	TRBV13	TRBJ1-4	CASSTRTGGNNEKLFF	TGTGCCAGCAGCACCAGGACGGGGGGTAACAATGAAAAACTGTTTTTT
TRBD1	NA	TRBV28	TRBJ2-3	CASSLARGQGAGGQYF	TGTGCCAGCAGTTTAGCTCGTGGACAGGGGGCGGGTGGGCAGTATTTT
NA	NA	TRBV6-5	TRBJ2-5	CASSYLFTERVETQYF	TGTGCCAGCAGTTACTTGTTCACGGAAAGGGTAGAGACCCAGTACTTC
NA	once	TRBV6-5	TRBJ2-2	CASSTNTGELFF	TGTGCCAGCAGTACGAACACCGGGGAGCTGTTTTTT
TRBD2	NA	TRBV7-3	TRBJ2-7	CASSLNGGSRYEQYF	TGTGCCAGCAGCTTAAACGGCGGGAGTAGATACGAGCAGTACTTC
TRBD1	NA	TRBV15	TRBJ1-5	CATSRDRKDRGNQPQHF	TGTGCCACCAGCAGGGATCGAAAGGACAGGGGAAATCAGCCCCAGCATTTT
TRBD1	NA	TRBV29-1	TRBJ1-1	CSVGVTGGYTEAFF	TGCAGCGTTGGGGTGACAGGGGGGTACACTGAAGCTTTCTTT
NA	few	TRBV5-6	TRBJ1-1	CASSFQGTEAFF	TGTGCCAGCAGCTTTCAGGGAACTGAAGCTTTCTTT
NA	NA	TRBV5-1	TRBJ2-5	CASSRRRDRKAGETQYF	TGCGCCAGCAGCCGACGTCGGGACAGGAAAGCGGGGGAGACCCAGTACTTC
NA	NA	TRBV10-3	TRBJ2-7	CAISQTGRSYEQYF	TGTGCCATCAGTCAGACAGGGAGGTCCTACGAGCAGTACTTC
NA	NA	TRBV6-1	TRBJ2-7	CASSGTDSYEQYF	TGTGCCAGCAGCGGGACGGATTCCTACGAGCAGTACTTC
TRBD2	NA	TRBV30	TRBJ2-1	CACTGLAIYEQFF	TGTGCCTGTACGGGACTAGCTATCTATGAGCAGTTCTTC
NA	NA	TRBV19	TRBJ1-5	CASSTGGLQPQHF	TGTGCCAGTAGTACCGGGGGCTTGCAGCCCCAGCATTTT
NA	NA	TRBV7-9	TRBJ2-1	CASSLGGEQFF	TGTGCCAGCAGCTTAGGAGGCGAGCAGTTCTTC
TRBD2	NA	TRBV27	TRBJ2-7	CASSLREIAGAGEQYF	TGTGCCAGCAGTTTAAGGGAGATAGCGGGAGCGGGCGAGCAGTACTTC
NA	NA	TRBV4-2	TRBJ1-5	CASSPRRGEVQPQHF	TGTGCCAGCAGTCCAAGGCGGGGGGAAGTTCAGCCCCAGCATTTT
TRBD1	few	TRBV28	TRBJ1-1	CASSQSPGQGNTEAFF	TGTGCCAGCAGCCAGTCTCCGGGACAGGGGAACACTGAAGCTTTCTTT
NA	once	TRBV28	TRBJ2-1	CASSPILLVNPYNEQFF	TGTGCCAGCAGTCCGATCCTCCTGGTAAACCCCTACAATGAGCAGTTCTTC
NA	once	TRBV4-3	TRBJ2-1	CASSQKSFVGDEQFF	TGCGCCAGCAGCCAAAAAAGCTTCGTGGGCGATGAGCAGTTCTTC
TRBD2	NA	TRBV6-1	TRBJ2-7	CASNLGGAYEQYF	TGTGCCAGCAACCTGGGGGGGGCCTACGAGCAGTACTTC
TRBD1	NA	TRBV27	TRBJ1-2	CASSPTGAFYGYTF	TGTGCCAGCAGCCCGACAGGGGCTTTCTATGGCTACACCTTC
TRBD2	NA	TRBV6-6	TRBJ2-7	CASSSLAGVGYEQYF	TGTGCCAGCAGTTCACTAGCGGGAGTTGGATACGAGCAGTACTTC
NA	NA	TRBV6-5	TRBJ2-7	CASSYSNPSSYEQYF	TGTGCCAGCAGTTACTCGAACCCCAGCTCCTACGAGCAGTACTTC
TRBD2	NA	TRBV7-3	TRBJ2-1	CASSLLASGPPYNEQFF	TGTGCCAGCAGCTTATTGGCTAGCGGTCCTCCCTACAATGAGCAGTTCTTC
TRBD1	NA	TRBV27	TRBJ1-3	CASSYPGTGGMSGNTIYF	TGTGCCAGCAGCTATCCGGGGACAGGGGGCATGTCCGGAAACACCATATATTTT